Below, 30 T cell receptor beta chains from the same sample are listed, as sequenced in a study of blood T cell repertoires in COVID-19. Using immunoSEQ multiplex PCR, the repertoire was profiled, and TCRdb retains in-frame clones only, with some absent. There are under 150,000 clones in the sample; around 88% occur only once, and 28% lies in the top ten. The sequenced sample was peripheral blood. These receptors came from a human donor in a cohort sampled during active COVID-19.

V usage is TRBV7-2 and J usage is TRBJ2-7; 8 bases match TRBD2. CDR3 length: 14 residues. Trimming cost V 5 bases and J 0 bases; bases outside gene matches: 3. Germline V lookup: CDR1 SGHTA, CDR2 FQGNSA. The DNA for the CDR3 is TGTGCCAGCAGCCCCCTAGCGGGCTCCTACGAGCAGTACTTC. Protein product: CASSPLAGSYEQYF.

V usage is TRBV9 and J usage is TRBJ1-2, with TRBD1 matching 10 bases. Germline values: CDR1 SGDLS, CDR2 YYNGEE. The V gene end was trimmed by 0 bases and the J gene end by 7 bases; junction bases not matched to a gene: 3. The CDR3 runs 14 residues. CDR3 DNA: TGTGCCAGCAGCGTAGCAGGGACAGGGGCTGGCTACACCTTC. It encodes CASSVAGTGAGYTF.

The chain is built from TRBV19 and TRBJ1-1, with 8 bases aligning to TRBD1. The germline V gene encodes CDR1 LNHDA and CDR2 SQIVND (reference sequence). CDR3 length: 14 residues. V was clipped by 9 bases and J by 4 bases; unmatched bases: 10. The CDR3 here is CASSGTGVITEAFF. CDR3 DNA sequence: TGTGCCAGCTCAGGGACAGGCGTAATCACTGAAGCTTTCTTT. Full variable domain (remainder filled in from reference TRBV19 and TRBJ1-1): DGGITQSPKYLFRKEGQNVTLSCEQNLNHDAMYWYRQDPGQGLRLIYYSQIVNDFQKGDIAEGYSVSREKKESFPLTVTSAQKNPTAFYLCASSGTGVITEAFFGQGTRLTVV.

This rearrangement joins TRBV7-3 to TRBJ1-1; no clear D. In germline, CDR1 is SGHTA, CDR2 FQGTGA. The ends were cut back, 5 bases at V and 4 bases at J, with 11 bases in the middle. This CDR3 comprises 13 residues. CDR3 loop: CASSLGGSTEAFF. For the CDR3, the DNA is TGTGCCAGCAGCCTAGGAGGGAGCACTGAAGCTTTCTTT.

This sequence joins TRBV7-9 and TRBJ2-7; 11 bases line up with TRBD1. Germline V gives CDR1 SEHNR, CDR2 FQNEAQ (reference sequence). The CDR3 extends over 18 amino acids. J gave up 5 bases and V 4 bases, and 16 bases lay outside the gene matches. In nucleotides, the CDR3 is TGTGCCAGCAGCTCGGCCTATCGGACAGGGGGCGCTTTTGACGAGCAGTACTTC. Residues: CASSSAYRTGGAFDEQYF. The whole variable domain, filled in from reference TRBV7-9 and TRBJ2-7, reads DTGVSQNPRHKITKRGQNVTFRCDPISEHNRLYWYRQTLGQGPEFLTYFQNEAQLEKSRLLSDRFSAERPKGSFSTLEIQRTEQGDSAMYLCASSSAYRTGGAFDEQYFGPGTRLTVT.

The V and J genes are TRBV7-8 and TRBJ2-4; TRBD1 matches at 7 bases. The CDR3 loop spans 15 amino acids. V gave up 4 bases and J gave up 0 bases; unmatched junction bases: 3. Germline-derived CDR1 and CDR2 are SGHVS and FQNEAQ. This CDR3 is CASSSTGLAKNIQYF. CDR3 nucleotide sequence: TGTGCCAGCAGCTCGACAGGGTTAGCCAAAAACATTCAGTACTTC. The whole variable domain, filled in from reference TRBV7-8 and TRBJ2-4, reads GAGVSQSPRYKVAKRGQDVALRCDPISGHVSLFWYQQALGQGPEFLTYFQNEAQLDKSGLPSDRFFAERPEGSVSTLKIQRTQQEDSAVYLCASSSTGLAKNIQYFGAGTRLSVL.

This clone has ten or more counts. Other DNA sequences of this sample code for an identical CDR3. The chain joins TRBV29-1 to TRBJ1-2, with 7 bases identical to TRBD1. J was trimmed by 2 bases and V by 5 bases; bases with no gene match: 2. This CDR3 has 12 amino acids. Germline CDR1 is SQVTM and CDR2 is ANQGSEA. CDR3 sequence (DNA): TGCAGCGTTACAGGGGCGAACTATGGCTACACCTTC. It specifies CSVTGANYGYTF.

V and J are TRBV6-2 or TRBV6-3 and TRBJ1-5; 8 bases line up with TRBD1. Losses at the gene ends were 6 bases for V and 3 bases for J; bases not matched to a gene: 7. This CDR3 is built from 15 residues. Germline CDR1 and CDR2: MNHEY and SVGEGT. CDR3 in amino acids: CASSPTGGINQPQHF. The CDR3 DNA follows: TGTGCCAGCAGCCCCACAGGGGGTATCAATCAGCCCCAGCATTTT.

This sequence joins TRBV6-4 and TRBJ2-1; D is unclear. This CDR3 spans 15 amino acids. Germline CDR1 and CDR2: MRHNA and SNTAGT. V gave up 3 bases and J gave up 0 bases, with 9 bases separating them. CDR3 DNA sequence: TGTGCCAGCAGTGAGACTCCTAGCTCCTACAATGAGCAGTTCTTC. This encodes CASSETPSSYNEQFF.

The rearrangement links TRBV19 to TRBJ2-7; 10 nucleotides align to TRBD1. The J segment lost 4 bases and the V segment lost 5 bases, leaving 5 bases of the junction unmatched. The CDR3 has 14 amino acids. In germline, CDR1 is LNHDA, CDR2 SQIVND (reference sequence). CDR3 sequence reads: CASSSRQGAYEQYF. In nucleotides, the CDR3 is TGTGCCAGTAGTTCCCGACAGGGGGCGTACGAGCAGTACTTC.

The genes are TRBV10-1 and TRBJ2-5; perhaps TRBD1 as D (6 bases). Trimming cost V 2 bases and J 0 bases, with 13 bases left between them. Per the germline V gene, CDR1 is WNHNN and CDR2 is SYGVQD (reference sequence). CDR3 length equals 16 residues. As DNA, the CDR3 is TGCGCCAGCAGTGAGGGACCAGGGGAGTACCAAGAGACCCAGTACTTC. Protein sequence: CASSEGPGEYQETQYF.

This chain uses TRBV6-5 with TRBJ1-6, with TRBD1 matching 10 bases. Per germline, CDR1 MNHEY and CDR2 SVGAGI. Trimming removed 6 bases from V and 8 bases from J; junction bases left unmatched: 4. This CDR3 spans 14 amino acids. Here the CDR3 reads CASRPGQGYSPLHF. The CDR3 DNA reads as TGTGCCAGCAGACCGGGACAGGGGTATTCACCCCTCCACTTT.

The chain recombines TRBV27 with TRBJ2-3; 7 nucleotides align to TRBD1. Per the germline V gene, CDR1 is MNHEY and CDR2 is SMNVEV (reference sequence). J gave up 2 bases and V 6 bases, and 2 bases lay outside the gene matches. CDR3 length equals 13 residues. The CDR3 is CASRTGITDTQYF. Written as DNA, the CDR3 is TGTGCCAGCAGGACAGGGATCACAGATACGCAGTATTTT.

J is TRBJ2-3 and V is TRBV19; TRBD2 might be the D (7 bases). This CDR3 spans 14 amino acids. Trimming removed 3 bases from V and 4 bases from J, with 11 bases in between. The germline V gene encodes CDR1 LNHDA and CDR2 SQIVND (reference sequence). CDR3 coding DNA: TGTGCCAGTAGTATGACGGGGGGCCCAGATACGCAGTATTTT. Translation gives CASSMTGGPDTQYF.

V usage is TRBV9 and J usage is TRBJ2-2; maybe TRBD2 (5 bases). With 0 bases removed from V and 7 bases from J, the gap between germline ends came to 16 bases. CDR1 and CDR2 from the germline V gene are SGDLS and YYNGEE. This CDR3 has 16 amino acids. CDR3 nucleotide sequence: TGTGCCAGCAGCGTAGCTGGGGTCGGGGTTTACGGGGAGCTGTTTTTT. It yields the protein CASSVAGVGVYGELFF.

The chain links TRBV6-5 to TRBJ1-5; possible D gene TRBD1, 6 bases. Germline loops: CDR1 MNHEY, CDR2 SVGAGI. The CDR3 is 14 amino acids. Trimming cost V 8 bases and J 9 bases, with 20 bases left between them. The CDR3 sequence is CASGDRRGPGPQHF. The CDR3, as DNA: TGTGCCAGCGGGGACCGCAGGGGCCCAGGGCCCCAGCATTTT.

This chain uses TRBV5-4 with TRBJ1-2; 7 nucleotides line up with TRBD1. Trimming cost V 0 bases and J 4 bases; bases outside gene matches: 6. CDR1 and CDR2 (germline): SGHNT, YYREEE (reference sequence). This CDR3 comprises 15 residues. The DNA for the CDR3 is TGTGCCAGCAGCTTGGCCGGACAGGTGGGCTATGGCTACACCTTC. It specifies CASSLAGQVGYGYTF.

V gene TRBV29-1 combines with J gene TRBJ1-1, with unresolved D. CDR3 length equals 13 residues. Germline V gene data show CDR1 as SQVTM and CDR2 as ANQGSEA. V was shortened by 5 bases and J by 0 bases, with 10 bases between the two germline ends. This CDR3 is CSVLPRMNTEAFF. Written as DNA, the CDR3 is TGCAGCGTTCTTCCCAGGATGAACACTGAAGCTTTCTTT. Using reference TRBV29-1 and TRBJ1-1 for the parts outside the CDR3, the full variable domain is SAVISQKPSRDICQRGTSLTIQCQVDSQVTMMFWYRQQPGQSLTLIATANQGSEATYESGFVIDKFPISRPNLTFSTLTVSNMSPEDSSIYLCSVLPRMNTEAFFGQGTRLTVV.

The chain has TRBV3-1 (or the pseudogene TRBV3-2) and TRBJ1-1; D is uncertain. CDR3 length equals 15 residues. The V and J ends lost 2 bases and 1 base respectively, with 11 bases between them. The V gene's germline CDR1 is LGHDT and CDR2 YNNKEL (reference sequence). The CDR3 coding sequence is TGTGCCAGCAGCCAATTAAACGCCAGGAACACTGAAGCTTTCTTT. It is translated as CASSQLNARNTEAFF.

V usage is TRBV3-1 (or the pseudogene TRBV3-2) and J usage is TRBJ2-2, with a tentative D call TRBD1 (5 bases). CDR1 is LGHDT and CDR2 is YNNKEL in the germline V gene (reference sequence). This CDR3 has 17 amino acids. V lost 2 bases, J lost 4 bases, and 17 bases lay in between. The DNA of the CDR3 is TGTGCCAGCAGCCAATCCGACTTGGGGCTGGGCACCGGGGAGCTGTTTTTT. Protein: CASSQSDLGLGTGELFF.

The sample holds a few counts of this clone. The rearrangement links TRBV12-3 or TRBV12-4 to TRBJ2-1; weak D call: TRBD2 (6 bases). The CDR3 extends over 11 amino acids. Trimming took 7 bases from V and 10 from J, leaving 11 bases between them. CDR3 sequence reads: CASTRSGEQFF. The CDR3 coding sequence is TGTGCCAGCACCCGAAGCGGGGAGCAGTTCTTC.

CDR3 in DNA: TGTGCCAGCGGAGGTTCCGAGACCCAGTACTTC. Translation: CASGGSETQYF. This sequence joins TRBV6-6 and TRBJ2-5; a possible D gene is TRBD2 (5 bases). Trimming took off 8 bases at V and 5 bases at J, with 9 bases between the two ends. CDR1 and CDR2 from the germline V gene are MNHNY and SVGAGI (reference sequence). This CDR3 spans 11 amino acids.

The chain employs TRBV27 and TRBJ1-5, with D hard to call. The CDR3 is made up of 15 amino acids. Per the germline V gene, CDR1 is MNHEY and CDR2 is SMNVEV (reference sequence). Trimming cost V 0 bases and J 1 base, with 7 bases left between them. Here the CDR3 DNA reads TGTGCCAGCAGTTTATCAGGGAGCAGCAATCAGCCCCAGCATTTT. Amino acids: CASSLSGSSNQPQHF.

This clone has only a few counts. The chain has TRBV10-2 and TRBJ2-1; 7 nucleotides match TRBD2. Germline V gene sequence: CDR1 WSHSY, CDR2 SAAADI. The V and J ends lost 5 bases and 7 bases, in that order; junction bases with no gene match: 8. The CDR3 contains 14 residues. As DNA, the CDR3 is TGCGCCAGCAGTATGGACGGGGGGTCGAATGAGCAGTTCTTC. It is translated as CASSMDGGSNEQFF.

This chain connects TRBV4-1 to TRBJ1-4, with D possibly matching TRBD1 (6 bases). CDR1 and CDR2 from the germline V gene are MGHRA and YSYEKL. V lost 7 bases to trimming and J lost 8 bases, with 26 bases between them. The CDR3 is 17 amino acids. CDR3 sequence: CASTTPRRGFAEEKLFF. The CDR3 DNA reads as TGCGCCAGCACCACACCTCGCAGGGGTTTTGCGGAGGAAAAACTGTTTTTT.

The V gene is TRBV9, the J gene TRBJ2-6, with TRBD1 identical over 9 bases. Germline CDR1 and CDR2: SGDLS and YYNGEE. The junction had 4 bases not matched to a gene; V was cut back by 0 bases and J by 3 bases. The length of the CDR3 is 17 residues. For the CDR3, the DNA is TGTGCCAGCAGCGTAGAGGACAGGGGCTATGGGGCCAACGTCCTGACTTTC. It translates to CASSVEDRGYGANVLTF.

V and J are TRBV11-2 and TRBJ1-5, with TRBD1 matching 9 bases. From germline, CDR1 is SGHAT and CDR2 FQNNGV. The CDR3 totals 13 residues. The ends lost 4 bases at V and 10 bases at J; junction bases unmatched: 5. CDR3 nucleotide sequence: TGTGCCAGCAGCTCCGGGACAGGGAAACCCCAGCATTTT. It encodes CASSSGTGKPQHF.

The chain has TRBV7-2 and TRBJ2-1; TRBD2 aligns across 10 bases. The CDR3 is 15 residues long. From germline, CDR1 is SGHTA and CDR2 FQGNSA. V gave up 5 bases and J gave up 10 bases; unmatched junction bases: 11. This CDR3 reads CASSVSSGGSLEQFF. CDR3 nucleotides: TGTGCCAGCAGCGTAAGTAGCGGGGGGTCCCTAGAGCAGTTCTTC.

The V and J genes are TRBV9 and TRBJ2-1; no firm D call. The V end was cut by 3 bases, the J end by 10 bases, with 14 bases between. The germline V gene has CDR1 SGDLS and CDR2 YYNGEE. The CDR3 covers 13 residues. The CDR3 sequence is CASSAISYSEQFF. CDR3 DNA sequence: TGTGCCAGCAGCGCGATATCCTACTCGGAGCAGTTCTTC.

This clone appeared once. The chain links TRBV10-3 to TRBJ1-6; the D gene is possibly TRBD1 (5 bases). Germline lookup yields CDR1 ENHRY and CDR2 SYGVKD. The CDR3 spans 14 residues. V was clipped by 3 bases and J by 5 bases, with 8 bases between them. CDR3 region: CAISDRVNNSPLHF. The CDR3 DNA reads TGTGCCATCAGTGACAGGGTTAATAATTCACCCCTCCACTTT.